This paragraph reports one TCR beta chain. Its antigen target is currently unknown. No base quality values were provided; no much bigger clone lies one nucleotide off. The sample originates from a study of T cell responses to AZD1222 COVID-19 vaccine (dated by TCRdb to the early 2020s). Looking at the study overall: A total of 230 to 250 trial participants underwent TCR sequencing, of whom about 200 had received two doses of AZD1222 and approximately 25 had received two doses of the MenACWY control vaccine. Enrollment into the trials was organized by age into subgroups of 18-55, 56-69 and 70-plus years, and those subgroups contained around 150, 28 and 57 TCR-sequenced participants, respectively.

Per the publication, the time point label means: baseline before first vaccination. Read against the paper, the sample's treatment or condition label means: meningococcal conjugate vaccine given as trial control. The vaccinee samples were drawn from two UK trials, COV001 and COV002, one of which was a single-blind randomized controlled phase 2/3 trial testing AZD1222 (ChAdOx1 nCoV-19) in healthy adults. For TCRbeta chain sequencing, PBMC samples from trial participants were taken at day 0 and at day 28 after the second dose. Results the study describes overall, beyond this receptor: The vaccine-associated CD4 TCRs covered the entire spike protein, and the dominant responses fell in regions 160-218 and 743-854. A significant rise in spike-specific TCR breadth and depth was observed after two AZD1222 doses relative to day 0 and relative to MenACWY recipients. Reportedly, almost half of the unique spike-specific TCRs recognized epitopes lying outside the regions that are mutated in the B.1.351 and B.1.1.7 variants. The 56-69-year group was small, and its depth increase did not reach significance, likely because of low power. No day 14 peak-response samples were available, so repertoires were characterized only after the peak T cell response. Conclusions about previously exposed vaccinees are limited, since just a handful of AZD1222 recipients were seropositive for SARS-CoV-2 at baseline. Participants were mostly white British and included more females than males, and it was suggested by the authors that clonal diversity may have been underestimated.

The CDR3 regions of human TCRbeta chains were analyzed by immunosequencing. The authors' pipeline ran thus. Repertoire TCRs were matched against a reference library of SARS-CoV-2-specific TCRs generated with the MIRA antigen-specificity platform. Breadth was defined as the fraction of unique TCRs that were SARS-CoV-2-associated. Depth was defined as the fraction of total T cells that were SARS-CoV-2-associated. Using the MIRA data, each spike-specific TCR was mapped to the spike region that the TCR reacts to and placed in a CD4 or CD8 class. Log10-transformed breadth and depth values were compared by one-way ANOVA with Sidak's multiple comparisons tests. This is the immuneACCESS table as TCRdb keeps it, with only in-frame sequences that have V and J called. A part of the clones is gone; compared with another copy, unresolved V genes explain less than half, and the rest is unexplained. D and trimming come from the DNA, and the V and J calls and clone size come from that table. A total of just under 90,000 clones appear in this sample, just over 85% of them only once. The ten largest clonotypes hold approximately 10% of the sample.

The origin of this receptor is an adult in good health. Specimen: peripheral blood, collected on day 0 of MenACWY control vaccination.

In nucleotide form, the sequence is TGTGCCAGCAAGAAACCTACAGGGCCGGTAAAAGCTTTCTTT. It translates to CASKKPTGPVKAFF. This chain is built from TRBV6-5 and TRBJ1-1; a tentative D match to TRBD1 spans 6 bases. From the germline V gene, CDR1 is MNHEY and CDR2 is SVGAGI. The trim is 7 bases for V and 9 bases for J, with a gap of 21 bases between the germline ends. The CDR3 spans 14 residues, from the cysteine through the phenylalanine. The only DNA kept is the CDR3, 42 bases in frame from the first base.